This TCR beta chain came from a study of identifying expanded T cells in peripheral blood. Generated by immunoSEQ multiplex PCR, the TCRdb table keeps only in-frame clones and is missing some. In the table there are some 100,000 clones, roughly nine tenths of which are singletons. This clone is a singleton in its sample. Antigen: not known. V dropped 4 bases and J dropped 5; count of bases not matched to a gene: 5. The germline CDR1 and CDR2 sequences are ENHRY and SYGVKD. This CDR3 is built from 15 residues. Study-level results: Differentially abundant clones: about 1.1 between replicates, about 15 at two to three weeks, under 25 at four.

Healthy donors had no documented immune events, such as infections, while sampled. The chain employs TRBV10-3 and TRBJ2-1; TRBD1 matches at 10 bases. The clonotype comes from a person between 18 and 69 years old in good health. The specimen sequenced was blood. The CDR3, as DNA: TGTGCCATCAGTGTTAGGGACAGGGGAGACAATGAGCAGTTCTTC. Translating it yields CAISVRDRGDNEQFF.